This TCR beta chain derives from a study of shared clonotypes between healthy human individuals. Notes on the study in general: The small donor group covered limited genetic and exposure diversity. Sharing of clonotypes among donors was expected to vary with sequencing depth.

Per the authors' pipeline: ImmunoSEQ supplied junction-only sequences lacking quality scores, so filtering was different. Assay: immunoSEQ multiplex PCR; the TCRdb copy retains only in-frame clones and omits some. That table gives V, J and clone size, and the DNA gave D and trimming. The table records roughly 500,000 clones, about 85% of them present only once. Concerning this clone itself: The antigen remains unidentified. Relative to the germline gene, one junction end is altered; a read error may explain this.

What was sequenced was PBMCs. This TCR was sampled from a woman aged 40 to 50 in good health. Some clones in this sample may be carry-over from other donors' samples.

This CDR3 reads CASSSGTSSNTGELFF. In DNA, the CDR3 is TGTGCTAGCAGCTCTGGGACTAGCTCGAACACCGGGGAGCTGTTTTTT. This rearrangement joins TRBV7-7 to TRBJ2-2; the match to TRBD2 covers 9 bases. This CDR3 is built from 16 residues. CDR1 is SSHAT and CDR2 is FNYEAQ in the germline V gene (reference sequence).